Each of the 2 T cell receptor beta chains below was sequenced from the same sample in a study of tumor-infiltrating lymphocytes in oesophageal squamous cell carcinoma. Using its own MiXCR run on the PCR reads, TCRdb lists one record per CDR3 protein. The repertoire has approximately 19,000 distinct CDR3 sequences, about 50% of them found once; the top ten carry around a quarter. The sequenced sample was esophageal tumor tissue. The receptors here all came from a male donor with esophageal squamous cell carcinoma.

This chain joins TRBV12-3 or TRBV12-4 and TRBJ2-3; 7 positions agree with TRBD2. The end of the DNA is better explained by TRBJ2-7, so the J call may be wrong. There are 16 residues in the CDR3. The DNA of the CDR3 is TGTGCCAGCAGTCCCCGCGTCCGGGAGGAAAAAAATGAGCAGTACTTC. It encodes CASSPRVREEKNEQYF.

In this sample, this clonotype turned up many times. This rearrangement joins TRBV7-9 to TRBJ2-1; D may correspond to TRBD1 or TRBD2 (6 bases each). V dropped 2 bases and J dropped 5 bases, with 28 bases sitting between them. The germline V gene encodes CDR1 SEHNR and CDR2 FQNEAQ (reference sequence). The CDR3 is 20 amino acids. The CDR3 spells CASSLSYRGPSEGDHNEQFF. CDR3 coding DNA: TGTGCCAGCAGCTTATCCTATAGGGGTCCTTCGGAGGGGGACCACAATGAGCAGTTCTTC. Drawing the rest from reference TRBV7-9 and TRBJ2-1, the complete variable domain is DTGVSQNPRHKITKRGQNVTFRCDPISEHNRLYWYRQTLGQGPEFLTYFQNEAQLEKSRLLSDRFSAERPKGSFSTLEIQRTEQGDSAMYLCASSLSYRGPSEGDHNEQFFGPGTRLTVL.